This T cell receptor beta chain was identified in a study of shared clonotypes between healthy human individuals. Study results and limitations: Sequencing depth was expected to affect clonotype sharing among donors.

The CDR3 runs to 14 residues. Germline V gene sequence: CDR1 MDHEN, CDR2 SYDVKM. The V segment lost 5 bases and the J segment 4 bases; nucleotides outside the gene matches: 3. This table comes from immunoSEQ multiplex PCR, and its TCRdb copy is limited to in-frame clones, with some not included. Among under 600,000 clones listed, around 97% were seen once. With respect to this clone: Antigen unknown.

The investigators split CD4+ cells into a CD45RA+ naive subset and a CD45RA-negative memory subset. The chain joins TRBV28 to TRBJ2-3; TRBD1 matches at 10 bases. This TCR derives from a young woman in good health. The sequenced sample consisted of naive CD4+ T cells sorted from blood. Described subset: CD45RA+ positively selected. CDR3 DNA: TGTGCCAGCAGTCTCGGACAGGGGGCAGATACGCAGTATTTT. As protein: CASSLGQGADTQYF.